The 10 T cell receptor beta chains in this list originate from one sample, sequenced in a study of T cell responses to AZD1222 COVID-19 vaccine. Repertoires were generated with immunoSEQ multiplex PCR, while TCRdb's copy carries only in-frame clones and drops some. The top ten hold roughly 3.1% of the sample, which has some 140,000 clones, more than 85% seen once. The sequenced sample was peripheral blood, obtained on day 0 of AZD1222 vaccination. The receptors derive from an adult in good health.

The chain combines TRBV19 with TRBJ1-4, with unresolved D. The V and J ends lost 6 bases and 8 bases respectively, with 25 bases between them. Germline V lookup: CDR1 LNHDA, CDR2 SQIVND (reference sequence). This CDR3 is 17 amino acids long. The CDR3: CASSRLGGGVIREKLFF. In DNA form, the CDR3 reads TGTGCCAGTAGCCGGTTGGGAGGAGGCGTAATCAGGGAAAAACTGTTTTTT.

The rearrangement links TRBV7-2 to TRBJ2-7, with 7 bases lining up with TRBD1. Trimming took 0 bases from V and 5 from J; bases not matched to a gene: 4. The CDR3 loop spans 14 amino acids. Per germline, CDR1 SGHTA and CDR2 FQGNSA. Here the CDR3 DNA reads TGTGCCAGCAGCTTAGCCACAGGGGTCGACGAGCAGTACTTC. Translation gives CASSLATGVDEQYF. Full variable domain (remainder filled in from reference TRBV7-2 and TRBJ2-7): GAGVSQSPSNKVTEKGKDVELRCDPISGHTALYWYRQSLGQGLEFLIYFQGNSAPDKSGLPSDRFSAERTGGSVSTLTIQRTQQEDSAVYLCASSLATGVDEQYFGPGTRLTVT.

V gene TRBV2 combines with J gene TRBJ1-6; D may be TRBD1 (6 bases). Looked up from germline, CDR1 is SNHLY and CDR2 is FYNNEI. The CDR3 covers 17 residues. V lost 5 bases to trimming and J lost 6 bases, with 20 bases between them. Here the CDR3 reads CASSRGRGATGNSPLHF. The DNA of the CDR3 is TGTGCCAGCAGTCGAGGGCGGGGGGCAACGGGTAATTCACCCCTCCACTTT.

V usage is TRBV12-3 or TRBV12-4 and J usage is TRBJ1-5, with D uncertain. This CDR3 spans 12 amino acids. V lost 6 bases and J 5 bases, leaving 8 bases between the germline ends. The CDR3 coding sequence is TGTGCCAGCAGGGAGGGATATCAGCCCCAGCATTTT. Translating gives CASREGYQPQHF.

This chain's CDR3 is CATRPGLGFVHEQFF. The CDR3, as DNA: TGTGCCACACGCCCCGGACTCGGATTCGTCCATGAGCAGTTCTTC. The chain has TRBV6-5 and TRBJ2-1; TRBD2 might be the D (5 bases). CDR3 length: 15 residues. The V gene's germline CDR1 is MNHEY and CDR2 SVGAGI. V lost 10 bases to trimming and J lost 8 bases, with 24 bases between them.

The rearrangement joins TRBV19 to TRBJ1-2, with a tentative D call TRBD1 (5 bases). Germline assignment: CDR1 LNHDA and CDR2 SQIVND (reference sequence). V was cut by 3 bases and J by 0 bases, with 17 bases left in between. This CDR3 has 17 residues. The CDR3 spells CASSMWGNEGANYGYTF. CDR3 DNA: TGTGCCAGTAGTATGTGGGGCAACGAAGGAGCTAACTATGGCTACACCTTC. The full variable domain, its missing parts supplied by reference TRBV19 and TRBJ1-2, is DGGITQSPKYLFRKEGQNVTLSCEQNLNHDAMYWYRQDPGQGLRLIYYSQIVNDFQKGDIAEGYSVSREKKESFPLTVTSAQKNPTAFYLCASSMWGNEGANYGYTFGSGTRLTVV.

The V gene is TRBV6-1, the J gene TRBJ2-5; D is unclear. The germline V and J ends were trimmed by 6 bases and 5 bases, with 10 bases remaining between them. The CDR3 runs 12 residues. The V gene's germline CDR1 is MNHNS and CDR2 SASEGT. The CDR3 coding sequence is TGTGCCAGCAGAAACCTGGGGGAGACCCAGTACTTC. Translation: CASRNLGETQYF.

The genes are TRBV30 and TRBJ1-1; D gene unclear. CDR1 is GTSNPN, CDR2 SVGIG, per germline (reference sequence). This CDR3 has 13 residues. V lost 0 bases and J 9 bases, leaving 14 bases between the germline ends. CDR3 amino acids: CAWSVRGPEKAFF. The DNA for the CDR3 is TGTGCCTGGAGTGTACGCGGACCCGAGAAAGCTTTCTTT.

This chain joins TRBV12-2 and TRBJ1-2. TRBV12-2 is a pseudogene locus. This CDR3 comprises 19 residues. CDR3 sequence (DNA): TGTGCAAGTCGCTTCCAAGGGGACCGGGACTTCGGAGAGGGATATGGCTACACCTTC. Translating gives CASRFQGDRDFGEGYGYTF.

The rearrangement links TRBV18 to TRBJ1-2, with D possibly TRBD1 on 5 matching bases. V gave up 3 bases and J gave up 7 bases, with 15 bases separating them. From germline, CDR1 is KGHSH and CDR2 LQKENI. The CDR3 runs 14 residues. In nucleotides, the CDR3 is TGTGCCAGCTCACCGGGCAGGGAAATTGGTGGCTACACCTTC. It encodes CASSPGREIGGYTF.